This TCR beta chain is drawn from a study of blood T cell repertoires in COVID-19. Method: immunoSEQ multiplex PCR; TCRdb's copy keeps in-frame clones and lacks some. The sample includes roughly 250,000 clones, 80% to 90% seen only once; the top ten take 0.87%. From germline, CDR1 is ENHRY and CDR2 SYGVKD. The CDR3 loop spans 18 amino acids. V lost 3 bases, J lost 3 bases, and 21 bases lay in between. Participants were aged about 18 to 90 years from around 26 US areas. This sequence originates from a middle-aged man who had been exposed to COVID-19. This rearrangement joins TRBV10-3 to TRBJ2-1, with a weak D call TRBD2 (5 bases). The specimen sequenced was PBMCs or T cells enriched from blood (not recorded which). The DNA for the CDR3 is TGTGCCATCAGTGATGAAGTAGGGTGGAACGGGGTCTACAATGAGCAGTTCTTC. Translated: CAISDEVGWNGVYNEQFF.